The sequence of this TCR beta chain was determined in a study of cytomegalovirus exposure and HLA in healthy donors. Findings and limits, study-wide: A missense DCLRE1C variant was associated with V- and J-gene trimming of TCR beta chains in a later analysis, and an independent cohort replicated the association. The study flagged some 180 TCR beta chains as cytomegalovirus-associated. In a later analysis, productive TCRs from donors in an Asian-associated ancestry cluster reportedly carried fewer N-insertions than the cohort mean. Donor immune exposure was known only as CMV serostatus.

In regard to this clone: Its antigen remains unidentified.

PCR used 60 Vbeta primers and 13 Jbeta primers. Only in-frame clones appear in the TCRdb table, and some are missing; sequencing was by immunoSEQ multiplex PCR. The sample lists roughly 190,000 clones, roughly 73% occurring once. The TCR was taken from a woman under 40 in good health and CMV-seropositive. The sample taken for sequencing was PBMCs.

CDR3 residues: CASSIPYAGPIHNEQFF. The DNA of the CDR3 is TGTGCCAGTAGTATACCGTACGCGGGGCCCATACACAATGAGCAGTTCTTC. This sequence joins TRBV19 and TRBJ2-1; D is possibly TRBD2 (6 bases). Germline values: CDR1 LNHDA, CDR2 SQIVND (reference sequence). Trimming removed 2 bases from V and 5 bases from J, with 19 bases in between. The CDR3 is made up of 17 amino acids.